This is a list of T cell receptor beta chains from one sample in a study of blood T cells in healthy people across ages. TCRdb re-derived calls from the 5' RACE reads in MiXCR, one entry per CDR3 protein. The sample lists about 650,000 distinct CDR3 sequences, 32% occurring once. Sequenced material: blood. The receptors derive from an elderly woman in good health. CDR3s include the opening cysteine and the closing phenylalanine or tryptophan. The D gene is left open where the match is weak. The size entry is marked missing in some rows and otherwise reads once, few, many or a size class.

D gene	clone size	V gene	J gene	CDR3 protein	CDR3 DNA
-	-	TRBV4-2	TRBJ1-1	CASSHPGSTEAFF	TGTGCCAGCAGCCACCCGGGGAGCACTGAAGCTTTCTTT
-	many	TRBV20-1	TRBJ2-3	CSARDPATSTDTQYF	TGCAGTGCTAGAGATCCGGCAACTAGCACAGATACGCAGTATTTT
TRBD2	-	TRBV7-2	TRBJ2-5	CASSFGTNNEQYF	TGTGCCAGCAGCTTTGGGACTAACAATGAGCAGTACTTC
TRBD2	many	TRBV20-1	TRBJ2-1	CSARVPAGGLYNEQFF	TGCAGTGCTAGAGTCCCAGCGGGGGGGCTCTACAATGAGCAGTTCTTC
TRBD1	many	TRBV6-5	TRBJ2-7	CASSPTRDRGYEQYF	TGTGCCAGCAGTCCGACCCGGGACAGGGGCTACGAGCAGTACTTC
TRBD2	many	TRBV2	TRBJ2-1	CASSQLAGGPNEQFF	TGTGCCAGCAGTCAACTAGCGGGGGGGCCCAATGAGCAGTTCTTC
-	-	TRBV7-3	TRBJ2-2	CASSFSGGHGGELFF	TGTGCCAGCAGCTTTAGTGGTGGGCACGGCGGGGAGCTGTTTTTT
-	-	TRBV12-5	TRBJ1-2	CASGLGQGVDGYTF	TGTGCTAGTGGTTTGGGGCAGGGAGTGGATGGCTACACCTTC
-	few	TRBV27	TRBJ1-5	CASSLKAGYSNQPQHF	TGTGCCAGCAGTTTAAAGGCAGGATATAGCAATCAGCCCCAGCATTTT
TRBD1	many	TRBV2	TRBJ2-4	CASSEGQGSKNIQYF	TGTGCCAGCAGTGAGGGACAGGGGTCCAAAAACATTCAGTACTTC
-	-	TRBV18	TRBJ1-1	CASSPTQGRNTEAFF	TGTGCCAGCTCACCGACCCAGGGGAGGAACACTGAAGCTTTCTTT
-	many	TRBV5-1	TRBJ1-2	CASSAKGPGNNYGYTF	TGCGCCAGCAGCGCAAAGGGCCCCGGGAATAACTATGGCTACACCTTC
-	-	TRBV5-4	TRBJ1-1	CASSPGPTGTEAFF	TGTGCCAGCAGCCCGGGACCAACTGGCACTGAAGCTTTCTTT
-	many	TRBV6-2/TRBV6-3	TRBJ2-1	CASSYTGREQFF	TGTGCCAGCAGTTATACGGGCAGGGAGCAGTTCTTC
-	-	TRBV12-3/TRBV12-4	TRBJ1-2	CASSFNRHGYTF	TGTGCCAGCAGTTTTAATCGGCATGGCTACACCTTC
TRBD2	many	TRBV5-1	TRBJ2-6	CASSLAGTSGGSTGANVLTF	TGCGCCAGCAGCTTGGCGGGGACTAGCGGGGGGTCAACAGGGGCCAACGTCCTGACTTTC
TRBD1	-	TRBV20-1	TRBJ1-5	CSAREAGQGAYQPQHF	TGCAGTGCTAGAGAGGCGGGACAGGGGGCGTACCAGCCCCAGCATTTT
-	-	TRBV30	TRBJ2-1	CAWTGPSSYNEQFF	TGTGCCTGGACAGGCCCTAGCTCCTACAATGAGCAGTTCTTC
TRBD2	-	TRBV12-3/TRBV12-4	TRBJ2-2	CASRLAGYTGELFF	TGTGCCAGCAGGCTAGCGGGATACACCGGGGAGCTGTTTTTT
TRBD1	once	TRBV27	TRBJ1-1	CASSPWTGSMNTEAFF	TGTGCCAGCAGTCCGTGGACAGGCAGCATGAACACTGAAGCTTTCTTT
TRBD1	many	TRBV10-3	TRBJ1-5	CASGTGIVNQPQHF	TGTGCCTCCGGGACAGGGATCGTCAATCAGCCCCAGCATTTT
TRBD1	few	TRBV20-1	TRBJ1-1	CSARQGSIEAFF	TGCAGTGCTCGACAGGGGTCCATAGAAGCTTTCTTT
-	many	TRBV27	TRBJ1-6	CASSLLVSGDSPLHF	TGTGCCAGCAGTTTATTGGTGTCAGGAGATTCACCCCTCCACTTT
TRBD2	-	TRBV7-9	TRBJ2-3	CASSSRLAGGPETDTQYF	TGTGCCAGCAGCTCACGACTAGCGGGGGGGCCTGAGACAGATACGCAGTATTTT
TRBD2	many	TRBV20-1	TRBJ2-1	CSARGTSGGVGNEQFF	TGCAGTGCTCGAGGGACTAGCGGGGGTGTAGGCAATGAGCAGTTCTTC
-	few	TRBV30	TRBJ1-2	CAWSAIVGYLYGYTF	TGTGCCTGGAGTGCCATTGTGGGGTACCTTTATGGCTACACCTTC
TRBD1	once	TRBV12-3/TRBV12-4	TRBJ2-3	CASSRGDRVRADTQYF	TGTGCCAGCAGTCGGGGAGACAGGGTAAGAGCAGATACGCAGTATTTT
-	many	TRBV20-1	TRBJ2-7	CSAPPGREHEQYF	TGCAGTGCACCCCCGGGACGGGAGCACGAGCAGTACTTC
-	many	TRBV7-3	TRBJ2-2	CASSLTGADTGELFF	TGTGCCAGCAGCTTAACAGGGGCCGACACCGGGGAGCTGTTTTTT
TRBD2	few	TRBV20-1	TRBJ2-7	CSAIPGLAGGPTYEQYF	TGCAGTGCTATCCCGGGACTAGCGGGAGGGCCGACCTACGAGCAGTACTTC
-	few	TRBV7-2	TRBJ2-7	CASSLVVGREQYF	TGTGCCAGCAGCTTAGTCGTGGGGAGAGAGCAGTACTTC
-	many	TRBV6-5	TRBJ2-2	CASSTTTSYTGELFF	TGTGCCAGCAGTACCACTACTAGTTACACCGGGGAGCTGTTTTTT
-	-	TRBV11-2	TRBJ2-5	CASSLGASDNQETQYF	TGTGCCAGCAGCTTAGGGGCTAGCGACAACCAAGAGACCCAGTACTTC
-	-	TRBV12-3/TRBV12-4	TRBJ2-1	CASSPKRETQFF	TGTGCCAGCAGTCCGAAACGAGAGACCCAGTTCTTC
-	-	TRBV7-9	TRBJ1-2	CASSSENGYTF	TGTGCCAGCAGTTCCGAAAATGGCTACACCTTC
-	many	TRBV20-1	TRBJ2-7	CSARPNRDRYEQYF	TGCAGTGCTAGACCGAACAGGGATAGGTACGAGCAGTACTTC
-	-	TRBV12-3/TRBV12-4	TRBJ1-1	CASTQGDCTEAFF	TGTGCCAGCACTCAAGGGGATTGTACTGAAGCTTTCTTT
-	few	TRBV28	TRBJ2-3	CASSLPGPDTQYF	TGTGCCAGCAGTTTACCGGGACCAGATACGCAGTATTTT
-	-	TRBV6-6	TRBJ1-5	CASSYSGGGQPQHF	TGTGCCAGCAGTTACTCGGGGGGCGGTCAGCCCCAGCATTTT
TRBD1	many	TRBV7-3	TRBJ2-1	CASSRTGTVSNEQFF	TGTGCCAGCAGCCGGACCGGGACAGTAAGCAATGAGCAGTTCTTC
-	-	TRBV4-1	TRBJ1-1	CASSHDRKNTEAFF	TGCGCCAGCAGCCACGACAGGAAGAACACTGAAGCTTTCTTT
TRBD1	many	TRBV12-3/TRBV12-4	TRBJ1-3	CASSLAGGIWNTIYF	TGTGCCAGCAGTTTGGCAGGGGGCATTTGGAACACCATATATTTT
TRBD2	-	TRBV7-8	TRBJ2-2	CASSLARSGGTNTGELFF	TGTGCCAGCAGCTTAGCTCGTAGCGGGGGGACGAACACCGGGGAGCTGTTTTTT
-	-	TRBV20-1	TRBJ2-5	CSARDPSGVVETQYF	TGCAGTGCTAGAGACCCCTCGGGGGTTGTAGAGACCCAGTACTTC
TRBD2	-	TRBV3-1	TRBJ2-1	CASSRPLTSGDNEQFF	TGTGCCAGCAGTCGCCCCCTGACTAGCGGGGACAATGAGCAGTTCTTC
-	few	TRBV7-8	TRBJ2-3	CASSLEGLTDTQYF	TGTGCCAGCAGCTTAGAGGGCTTAACAGATACGCAGTATTTT
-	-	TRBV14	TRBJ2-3	CASSRNGQQPGADTQYF	TGTGCCAGCAGCCGAAACGGACAGCAACCCGGCGCAGATACGCAGTATTTT
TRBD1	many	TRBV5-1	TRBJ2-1	CASSLAPGQGQSEQFF	TGCGCCAGCAGCTTGGCCCCTGGACAGGGTCAGAGTGAGCAGTTCTTC
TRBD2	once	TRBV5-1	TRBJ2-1	CASSPGLAGGQSSYNEQFF	TGCGCCAGCAGCCCGGGACTAGCGGGAGGGCAGAGCTCCTACAATGAGCAGTTCTTC
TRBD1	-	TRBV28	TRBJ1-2	CASSFGDSSSRGYTF	TGTGCCAGCAGTTTTGGGGACAGTTCTTCTCGGGGCTACACCTTC
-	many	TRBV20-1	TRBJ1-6	CSARRGGIDIRNSPLHF	TGCAGTGCTAGACGAGGTGGAATTGATATTAGGAATTCACCCCTCCACTTT
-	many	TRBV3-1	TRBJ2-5	CASSQVGGREETQYF	TGTGCCAGCAGCCAAGTGGGGGGGCGAGAGGAGACCCAGTACTTC
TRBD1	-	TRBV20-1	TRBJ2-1	CSARATGGNEQFF	TGCAGTGCTAGAGCCACAGGGGGCAATGAGCAGTTCTTC
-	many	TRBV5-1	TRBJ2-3	CASSLVGESTDTQYF	TGCGCCAGCAGCTTGGTAGGGGAAAGCACAGATACGCAGTATTTT
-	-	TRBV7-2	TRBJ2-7	CASSQRSGRHEQYF	TGTGCCAGCAGCCAAAGGAGTGGGCGCCACGAGCAGTACTTC
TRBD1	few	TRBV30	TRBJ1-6	CAWSQGDNSPLHF	TGTGCCTGGAGTCAGGGGGATAATTCACCCCTCCACTTT
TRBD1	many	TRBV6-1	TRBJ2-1	CASSLTGTVGNEQFF	TGTGCCAGCAGTTTAACCGGGACAGTAGGAAATGAGCAGTTCTTC